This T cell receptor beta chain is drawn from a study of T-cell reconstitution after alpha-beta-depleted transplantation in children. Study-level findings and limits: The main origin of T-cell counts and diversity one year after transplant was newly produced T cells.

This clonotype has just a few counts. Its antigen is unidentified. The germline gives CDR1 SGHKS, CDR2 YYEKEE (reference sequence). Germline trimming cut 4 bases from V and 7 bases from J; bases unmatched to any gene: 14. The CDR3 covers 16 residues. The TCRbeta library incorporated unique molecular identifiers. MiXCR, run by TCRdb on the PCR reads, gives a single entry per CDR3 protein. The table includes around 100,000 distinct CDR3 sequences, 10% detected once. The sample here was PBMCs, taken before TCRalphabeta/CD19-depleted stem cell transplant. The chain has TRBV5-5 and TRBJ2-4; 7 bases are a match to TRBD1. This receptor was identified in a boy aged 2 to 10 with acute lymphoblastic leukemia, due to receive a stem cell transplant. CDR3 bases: TGTGCCAGCAGCCCAGGGGCCGACAGGGTCGGGAACATTCAGTACTTC. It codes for CASSPGADRVGNIQYF. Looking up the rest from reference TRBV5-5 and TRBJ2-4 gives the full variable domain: DAGVTQSPTHLIKTRGQQVTLRCSPISGHKSVSWYQQVLGQGPQFIFQYYEKEERGRGNFPDRFSARQFPNYSSELNVNALLLGDSALYLCASSPGADRVGNIQYFGAGTRLSVL.